This is a list of T cell receptor beta chains from one sample in a study of T cells in localized non-small cell lung cancer. Method: immunoSEQ multiplex PCR; TCRdb's copy keeps in-frame clones and lacks some. The sample lists roughly 76,000 clones, 80% occurring once. Sample: PBMCs, taken before any cancer treatment. The origin of the receptors is a man aged 35 to 69 with stage II squamous cell lung carcinoma. Each CDR3 is given with its conserved first and last residue. The order of the fields is D gene, clone size, V gene, J gene, CDR3 DNA, CDR3 protein. A D gene is named only where the DNA matches it firmly. A row's size may be missing; if present it is once, few, many or a size class.

>TRBD1|once|TRBV9|TRBJ1-6
TGTGCCAGCAGCGCCCTCACAGGGGGTAATTCACCCCTCCACTTT
CASSALTGGNSPLHF
>-|-|TRBV6-1|TRBJ2-1
TGTGCCAGCAGTGAAAAGGTTAGTACAGGAGGAAGAAATGAGCAGTTCTTC
CASSEKVSTGGRNEQFF
>-|-|TRBV19|TRBJ2-4
TGTGCCAGTAGTCGAGGGGGAGAGGGGAACATTCAGTACTTC
CASSRGGEGNIQYF
>-|-|TRBV4-1|TRBJ1-1
TGCGCCAGCAGCCAAGCCCGACAGAGTGAAGCTTTCTTT
CASSQARQSEAFF
>-|-|TRBV7-8|TRBJ2-7
TGTGCCAGCAGCCCAGAGGGGCTAGGGGGGCAGTACTTC
CASSPEGLGGQYF
>TRBD1|-|TRBV23-1|TRBJ1-1
TGCGCCAGCAGTCAATCAAACAGGGGGCCCGTAAACACTGAAGCTTTCTTT
CASSQSNRGPVNTEAFF
>TRBD1|-|TRBV28|TRBJ2-5
TGTGCCAGCAGTTTATGGGCAGGGGGCGCGGAGACCCAGTACTTC
CASSLWAGGAETQYF
>-|-|TRBV18|TRBJ1-1
TGTGCCAGCTCACCACCTCTCAGGAACACTGAAGCTTTCTTT
CASSPPLRNTEAFF
>-|-|TRBV6-1|TRBJ2-3
TGTGCCAGCAGTCGGCCCTCGGATGGGGCAGATACGCAGTATTTT
CASSRPSDGADTQYF
>TRBD2|-|TRBV30|TRBJ2-3
TGTGCCTTGGGACTAGGGGCGGATACGCAGTATTTT
CALGLGADTQYF
>TRBD2|many|TRBV4-2|TRBJ2-1
TGTGCCAGCAGCCAAGATCCCCCCAGCGGGGCCATCTTGGAGGAGCAGTTCTTC
CASSQDPPSGAILEEQFF
>-|few|TRBV27|TRBJ2-7
TGTGCCAGCAGTCGGACTGGCCTGGACGAGCAGTACTTC
CASSRTGLDEQYF
>TRBD2|-|TRBV6-6|TRBJ2-1
TGTGCCAGCGGACGGGGGGGCTCCTACAATGAGCAGTTCTTC
CASGRGGSYNEQFF
>-|-|TRBV4-1|TRBJ2-7
TGCGCCAGCAGCCAAGAATTCCGGGGTTCGAACTACGAGCAGTACTTC
CASSQEFRGSNYEQYF
>-|-|TRBV15|TRBJ2-1
TGTGCCACCAGCAGGGGCAGCGGGCTCTCCTACAATGAGCAGTTCTTC
CATSRGSGLSYNEQFF
>-|-|TRBV27|TRBJ1-5
TGTGCCAGCAGTTTATACAGCTATCAGCCCCAGCATTTT
CASSLYSYQPQHF
>-|-|TRBV18|TRBJ2-1
TGTGCCAGCTCACCACAAACTAGCCCCTACAATGAGCAGTTCTTC
CASSPQTSPYNEQFF
>TRBD2|-|TRBV7-9|TRBJ2-2
TGTGCCAGCACTTTAGCGGGAGGTTCCACCGGGGAGCTGTTTTTT
CASTLAGGSTGELFF
>-|once|TRBV7-9|TRBJ2-1
TGTGCCAGCAGCGGAGCCTCCGGGACCCCCGATTTTCAGCAGTTCTTC
CASSGASGTPDFQQFF
>-|-|TRBV9|TRBJ2-1
TGTGCCAGCAGCCAGACCGGGACAAGCTACAATGAGCAGTTCTTC
CASSQTGTSYNEQFF
>TRBD1|-|TRBV5-4|TRBJ2-7
TGTGCCAGCAGCTTACAGGGGGGCTCCTACGAGCAGTACTTC
CASSLQGGSYEQYF
>-|-|TRBV6-5|TRBJ1-5
TGTGCCAGCAGTTCCACTGACAGTCTCAATCAGCCCCAGCATTTT
CASSSTDSLNQPQHF
>TRBD2|-|TRBV18|TRBJ2-1
TGTGCCAGCTCATCGTCTAGCGGGGGGTATTTCCGCTCCTACAATGAGCAGTTCTTC
CASSSSSGGYFRSYNEQFF
>-|-|TRBV19|TRBJ2-2
TGTGCCAGTAGCCCGCCGAGAAGGCCCACCGGGGAGCTGTTTTTT
CASSPPRRPTGELFF
>-|-|TRBV18|TRBJ1-2
TGTGCCAGCTCACCACCGGGGGGCGAAAGGGGCTACACCTTC
CASSPPGGERGYTF
>-|-|TRBV20-1|TRBJ2-1
TGCAGTGCTAGATCAGACAATGAGCAGTTCTTC
CSARSDNEQFF
>TRBD1|once|TRBV18|TRBJ2-3
TGTGCCAGCTCACGAGGACAGGGCACAGATACGCAGTATTTT
CASSRGQGTDTQYF
>-|-|TRBV29-1|TRBJ1-1
TGCAGCGTTGTCAGTGGGAACACTGAAGCTTTCTTT
CSVVSGNTEAFF
>TRBD1|once|TRBV19|TRBJ1-2
TGTGCCAGCAACGCGGGACAGGGTTATCTTTACACCTTC
CASNAGQGYLYTF
>TRBD1|-|TRBV9|TRBJ1-1
TGTGCCAGCAGCGTAGTACCTTCGACAGGGACTGAAGCTTTCTTT
CASSVVPSTGTEAFF
>TRBD1|-|TRBV6-5|TRBJ2-7
TGTGCCAGCAGTGGGGACAGCTACGAGCAGTACTTC
CASSGDSYEQYF
>-|-|TRBV7-6|TRBJ1-1
TGTGCCAGCAGCCGTCGAGGGGGAAACCTAGTGAACACTGAAGCTTTCTTT
CASSRRGGNLVNTEAFF
>TRBD1|once|TRBV15|TRBJ2-7
TGTGCCACCAGCAGAGGATGGGGGACAGAATCCTACGAGCAGTACTTC
CATSRGWGTESYEQYF
>-|few|TRBV4-1|TRBJ1-5
TGCGCCAGCAGCCAAGGCTTAAATCAGCCCCAGCATTTT
CASSQGLNQPQHF
>-|few|TRBV28|TRBJ1-2
TGTGCCAGCCAGCCCACAGGTCCTGTTGGCTACACCTTC
CASQPTGPVGYTF
>TRBD1|-|TRBV5-4|TRBJ1-2
TGTGCCAGCAGCTTGGGGACAGGGGAGAATGGCTACACCTTC
CASSLGTGENGYTF
>-|-|TRBV30|TRBJ1-4
TGTGCCTTAGGGACCACTAATGAAAAACTGTTTTTT
CALGTTNEKLFF
>-|-|TRBV4-2|TRBJ2-5
TGTGCCAGCAGCCAAGATGGGGGCAAAGAGACCCAGTACTTC
CASSQDGGKETQYF
>-|-|TRBV5-1|TRBJ1-1
TGCGCCAGCAGCCCACCGAACACTGAAGCTTTCTTT
CASSPPNTEAFF